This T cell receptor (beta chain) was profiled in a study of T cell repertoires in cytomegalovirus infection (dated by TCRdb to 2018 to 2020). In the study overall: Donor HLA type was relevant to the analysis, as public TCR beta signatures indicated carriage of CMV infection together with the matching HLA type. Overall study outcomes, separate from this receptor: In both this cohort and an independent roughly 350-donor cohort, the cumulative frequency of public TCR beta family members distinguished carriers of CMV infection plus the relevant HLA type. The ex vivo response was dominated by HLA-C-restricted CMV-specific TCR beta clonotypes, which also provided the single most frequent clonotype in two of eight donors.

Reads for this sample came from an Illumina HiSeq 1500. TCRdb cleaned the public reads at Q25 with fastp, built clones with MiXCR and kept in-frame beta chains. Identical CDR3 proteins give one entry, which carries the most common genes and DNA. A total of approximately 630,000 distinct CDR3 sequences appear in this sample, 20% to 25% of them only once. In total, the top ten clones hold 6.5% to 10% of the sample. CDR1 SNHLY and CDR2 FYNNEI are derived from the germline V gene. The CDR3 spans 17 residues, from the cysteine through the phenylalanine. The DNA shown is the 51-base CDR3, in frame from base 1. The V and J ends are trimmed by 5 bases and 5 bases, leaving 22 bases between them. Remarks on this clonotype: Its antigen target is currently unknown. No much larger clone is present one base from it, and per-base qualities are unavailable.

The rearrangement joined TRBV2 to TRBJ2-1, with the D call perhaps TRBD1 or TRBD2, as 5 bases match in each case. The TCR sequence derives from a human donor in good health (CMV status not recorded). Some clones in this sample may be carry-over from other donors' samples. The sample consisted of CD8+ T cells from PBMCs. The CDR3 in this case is CASSIIPTGPGHNEQFF. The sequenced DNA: TGTGCCAGCAGTATCATACCCACAGGCCCGGGGCACAATGAGCAGTTCTTC.